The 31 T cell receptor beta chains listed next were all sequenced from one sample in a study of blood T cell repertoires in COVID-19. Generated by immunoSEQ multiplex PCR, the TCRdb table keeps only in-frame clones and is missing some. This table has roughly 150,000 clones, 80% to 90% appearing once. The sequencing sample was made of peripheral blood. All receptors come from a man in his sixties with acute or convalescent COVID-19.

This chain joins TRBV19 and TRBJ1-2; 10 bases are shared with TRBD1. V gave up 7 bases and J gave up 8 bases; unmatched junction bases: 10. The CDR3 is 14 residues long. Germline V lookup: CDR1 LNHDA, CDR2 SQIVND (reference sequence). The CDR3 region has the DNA TGTGCCAGTACCTGGGACAGGGGAACGCGGGGCTACACCTTC. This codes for CASTWDRGTRGYTF.

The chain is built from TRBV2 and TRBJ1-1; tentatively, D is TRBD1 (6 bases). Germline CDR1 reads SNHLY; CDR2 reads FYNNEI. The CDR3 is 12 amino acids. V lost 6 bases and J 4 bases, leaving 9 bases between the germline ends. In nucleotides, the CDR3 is TGTGCCAGCAGGGCAGGGGTCACTGAAGCTTTCTTT. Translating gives CASRAGVTEAFF.

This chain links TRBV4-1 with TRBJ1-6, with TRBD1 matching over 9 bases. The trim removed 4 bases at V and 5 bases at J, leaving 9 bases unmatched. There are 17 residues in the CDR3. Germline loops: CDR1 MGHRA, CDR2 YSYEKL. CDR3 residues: CASSLYWGQGNNSPLHF. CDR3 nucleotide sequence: TGCGCCAGCAGCCTATATTGGGGACAGGGAAATAATTCACCCCTCCACTTT.

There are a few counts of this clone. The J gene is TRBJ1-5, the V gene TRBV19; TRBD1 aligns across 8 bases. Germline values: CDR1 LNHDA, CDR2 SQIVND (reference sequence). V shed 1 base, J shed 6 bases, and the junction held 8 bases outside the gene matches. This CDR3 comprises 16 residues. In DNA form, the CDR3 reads TGTGCCAGTAGTATAGGAGCGGCAGGGGGCAGTCAGCCCCAGCATTTT. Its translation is CASSIGAAGGSQPQHF.

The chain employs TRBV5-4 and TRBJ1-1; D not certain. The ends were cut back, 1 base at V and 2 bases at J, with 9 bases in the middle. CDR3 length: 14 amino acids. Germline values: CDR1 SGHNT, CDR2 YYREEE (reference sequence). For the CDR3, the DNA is TGTGCCAGCAGCTTGACCCTATACAACACTGAAGCTTTCTTT. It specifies CASSLTLYNTEAFF.

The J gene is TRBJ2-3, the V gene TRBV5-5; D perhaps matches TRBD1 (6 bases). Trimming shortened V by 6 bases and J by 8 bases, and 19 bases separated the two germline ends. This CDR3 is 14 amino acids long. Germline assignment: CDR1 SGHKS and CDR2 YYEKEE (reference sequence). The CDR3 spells CASTPAVAQGTQYF. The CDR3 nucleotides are TGTGCCAGCACCCCGGCAGTGGCACAGGGTACGCAGTATTTT. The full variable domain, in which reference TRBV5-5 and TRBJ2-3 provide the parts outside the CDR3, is DAGVTQSPTHLIKTRGQQVTLRCSPISGHKSVSWYQQVLGQGPQFIFQYYEKEERGRGNFPDRFSARQFPNYSSELNVNALLLGDSALYLCASTPAVAQGTQYFGPGTRLTVL.

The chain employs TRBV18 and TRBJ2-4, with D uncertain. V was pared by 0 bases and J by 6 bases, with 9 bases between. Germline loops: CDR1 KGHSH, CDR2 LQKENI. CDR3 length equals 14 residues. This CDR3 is CASSPPPGANIQYF. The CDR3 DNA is TGTGCCAGCTCACCACCTCCAGGCGCAAACATTCAGTACTTC.

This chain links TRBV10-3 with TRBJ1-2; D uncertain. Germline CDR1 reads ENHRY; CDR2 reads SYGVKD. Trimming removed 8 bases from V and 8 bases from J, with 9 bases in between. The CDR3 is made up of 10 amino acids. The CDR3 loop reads CAIGPPGYTF. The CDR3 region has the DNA TGTGCCATCGGCCCCCCGGGCTACACCTTC.

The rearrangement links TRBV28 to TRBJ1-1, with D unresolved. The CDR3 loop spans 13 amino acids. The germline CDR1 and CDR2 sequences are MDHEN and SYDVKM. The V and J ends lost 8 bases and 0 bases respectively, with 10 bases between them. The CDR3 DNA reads TGTGCCAGCCATGACACCATGAACACTGAAGCTTTCTTT. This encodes CASHDTMNTEAFF.

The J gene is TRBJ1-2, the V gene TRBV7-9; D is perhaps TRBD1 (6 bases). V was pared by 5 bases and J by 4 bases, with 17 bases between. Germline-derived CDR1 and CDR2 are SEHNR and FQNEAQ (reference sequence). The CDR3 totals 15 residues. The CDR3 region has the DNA TGTGCCAGCAGCCCCGGAACGGGACACATCTATGGCTACACCTTC. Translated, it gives CASSPGTGHIYGYTF. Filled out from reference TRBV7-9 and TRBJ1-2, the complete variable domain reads DTGVSQNPRHKITKRGQNVTFRCDPISEHNRLYWYRQTLGQGPEFLTYFQNEAQLEKSRLLSDRFSAERPKGSFSTLEIQRTEQGDSAMYLCASSPGTGHIYGYTFGSGTRLTVV.

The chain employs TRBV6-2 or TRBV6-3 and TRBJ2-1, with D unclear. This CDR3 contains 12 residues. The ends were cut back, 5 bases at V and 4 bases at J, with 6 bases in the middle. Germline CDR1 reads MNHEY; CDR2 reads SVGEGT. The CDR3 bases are TGTGCCAGCAGTGAGAGTTACAATGAGCAGTTCTTC. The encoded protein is CASSESYNEQFF.

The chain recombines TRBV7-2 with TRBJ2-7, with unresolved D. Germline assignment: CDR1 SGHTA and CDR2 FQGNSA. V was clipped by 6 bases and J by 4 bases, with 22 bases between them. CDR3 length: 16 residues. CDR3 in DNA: TGTGCCAGCAGTGCGCGGAGCAAAGGTATATCGTACGAGCAGTACTTC. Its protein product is CASSARSKGISYEQYF.

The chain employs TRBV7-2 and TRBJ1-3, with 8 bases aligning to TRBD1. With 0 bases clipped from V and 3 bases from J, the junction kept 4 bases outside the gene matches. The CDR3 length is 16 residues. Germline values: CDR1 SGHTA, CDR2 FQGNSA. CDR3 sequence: CASSLAGQGIGNTIYF. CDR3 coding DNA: TGTGCCAGCAGCTTAGCTGGACAGGGTATTGGAAACACCATATATTTT.

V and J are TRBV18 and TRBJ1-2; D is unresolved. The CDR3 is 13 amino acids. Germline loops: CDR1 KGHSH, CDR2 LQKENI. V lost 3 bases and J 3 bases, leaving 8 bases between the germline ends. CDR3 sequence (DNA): TGTGCCAGCTCACCGACGAGGGACTATGGCTACACCTTC. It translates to CASSPTRDYGYTF.

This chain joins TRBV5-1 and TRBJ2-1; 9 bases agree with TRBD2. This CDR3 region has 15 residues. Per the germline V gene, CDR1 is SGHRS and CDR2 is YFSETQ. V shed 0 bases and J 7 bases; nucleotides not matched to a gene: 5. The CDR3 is CASSLAVAGVNEQFF. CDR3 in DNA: TGCGCCAGCAGCTTGGCCGTAGCGGGGGTTAATGAGCAGTTCTTC.

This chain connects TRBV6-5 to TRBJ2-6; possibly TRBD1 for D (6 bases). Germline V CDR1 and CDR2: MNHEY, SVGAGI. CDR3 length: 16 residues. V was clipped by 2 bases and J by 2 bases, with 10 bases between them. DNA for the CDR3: TGTGCCAGCAGTTACGAAGGGGGTCCTGGGGCCAACGTCCTGACTTTC. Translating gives CASSYEGGPGANVLTF.

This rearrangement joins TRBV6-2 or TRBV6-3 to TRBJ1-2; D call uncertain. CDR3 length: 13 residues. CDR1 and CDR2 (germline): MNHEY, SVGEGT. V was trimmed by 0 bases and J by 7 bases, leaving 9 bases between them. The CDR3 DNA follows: TGTGCCAGCAGTTACTCCACGCCGGGTGGCTACACCTTC. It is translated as CASSYSTPGGYTF.

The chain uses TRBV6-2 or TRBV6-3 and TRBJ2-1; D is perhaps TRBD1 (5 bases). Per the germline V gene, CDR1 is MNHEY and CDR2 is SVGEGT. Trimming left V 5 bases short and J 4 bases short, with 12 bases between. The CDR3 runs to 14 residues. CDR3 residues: CASSDSPGYNEQFF. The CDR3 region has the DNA TGTGCCAGCAGTGATTCCCCAGGGTACAATGAGCAGTTCTTC.

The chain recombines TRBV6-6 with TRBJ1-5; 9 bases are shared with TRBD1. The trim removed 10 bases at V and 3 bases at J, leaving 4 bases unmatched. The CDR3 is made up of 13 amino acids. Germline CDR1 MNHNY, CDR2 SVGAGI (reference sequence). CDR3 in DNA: TGTGCCACCGGGACAGGGATCAATCAGCCCCAGCATTTT. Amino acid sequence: CATGTGINQPQHF.

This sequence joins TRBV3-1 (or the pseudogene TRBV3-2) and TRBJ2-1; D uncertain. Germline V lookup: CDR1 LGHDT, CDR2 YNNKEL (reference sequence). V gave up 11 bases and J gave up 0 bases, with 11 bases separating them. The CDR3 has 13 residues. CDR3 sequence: CAAGQSSYNEQFF. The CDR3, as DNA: TGTGCCGCTGGGCAGAGCTCCTACAATGAGCAGTTCTTC.

The chain's CDR3 is CASSAGWALNNEQFF. The CDR3 DNA reads TGCGCCAGCAGTGCGGGCTGGGCTCTGAACAATGAGCAGTTCTTC. V gene TRBV5-1 combines with J gene TRBJ2-1, with D possibly matching TRBD2 (5 bases). The CDR3 is made up of 15 amino acids. Germline loops: CDR1 SGHRS, CDR2 YFSETQ. The V and J ends lost 5 bases and 5 bases respectively, with 17 bases between them.

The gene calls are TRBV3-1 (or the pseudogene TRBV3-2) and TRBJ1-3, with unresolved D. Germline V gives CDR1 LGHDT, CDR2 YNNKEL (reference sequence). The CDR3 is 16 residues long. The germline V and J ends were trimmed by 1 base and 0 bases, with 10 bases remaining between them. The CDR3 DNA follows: TGTGCCAGCAGCCAAGGTCGGTTCACCTCTGGAAACACCATATATTTT. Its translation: CASSQGRFTSGNTIYF.

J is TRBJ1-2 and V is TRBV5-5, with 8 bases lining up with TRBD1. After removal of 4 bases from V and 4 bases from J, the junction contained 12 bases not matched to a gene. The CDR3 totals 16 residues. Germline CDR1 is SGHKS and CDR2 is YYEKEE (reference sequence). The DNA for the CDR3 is TGTGCCAGCAGCGCGCTCTTGAGACAGGGGCCCTATGGCTACACCTTC. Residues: CASSALLRQGPYGYTF.

The CDR3 DNA follows: TGTGCCAGCAGTCCAGGGTTAAGTCAGCCCCAGCATTTT. Translated, it gives CASSPGLSQPQHF. The V and J genes are TRBV2 and TRBJ1-5, with D possibly being TRBD1 (5 bases). Trimming left V 5 bases short and J 6 bases short, with 11 bases between. Germline V CDR1 and CDR2: SNHLY, FYNNEI. The CDR3 is made up of 13 amino acids.

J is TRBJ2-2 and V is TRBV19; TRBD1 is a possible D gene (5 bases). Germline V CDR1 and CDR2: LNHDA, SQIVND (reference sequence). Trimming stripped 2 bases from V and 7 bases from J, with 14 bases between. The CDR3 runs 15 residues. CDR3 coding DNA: TGTGCCAGTAGTATACAGGCAGGGAAGGGCGGGGAGCTGTTTTTT. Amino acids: CASSIQAGKGGELFF.

The DNA of the CDR3 is TGTGCCAGCTCACGGGTAGCATCAGATACGCAGTATTTT. Translating it yields CASSRVASDTQYF. The chain employs TRBV18 and TRBJ2-3; D is undetermined. With 4 bases removed from V and 4 bases from J, the gap between germline ends came to 9 bases. The germline V gene has CDR1 KGHSH and CDR2 LQKENI. This CDR3 has 13 residues.

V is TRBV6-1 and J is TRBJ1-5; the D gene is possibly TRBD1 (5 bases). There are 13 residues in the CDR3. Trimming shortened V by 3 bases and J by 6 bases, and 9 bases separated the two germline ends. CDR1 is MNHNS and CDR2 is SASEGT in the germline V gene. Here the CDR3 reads CASSDRGGQPQHF. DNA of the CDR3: TGTGCCAGCAGTGATCGGGGGGGTCAGCCCCAGCATTTT.

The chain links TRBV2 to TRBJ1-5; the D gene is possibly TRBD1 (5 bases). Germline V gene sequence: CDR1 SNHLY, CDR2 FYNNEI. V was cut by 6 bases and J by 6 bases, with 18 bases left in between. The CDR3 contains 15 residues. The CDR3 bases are TGTGCCAGCAGCGGGTTCTTCAGGGAGGCTCAGCCCCAGCATTTT. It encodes CASSGFFREAQPQHF.

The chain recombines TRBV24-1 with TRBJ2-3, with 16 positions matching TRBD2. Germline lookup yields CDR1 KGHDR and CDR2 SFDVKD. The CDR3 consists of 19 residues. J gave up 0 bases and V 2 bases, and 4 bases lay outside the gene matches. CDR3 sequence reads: CATSDSGLAGGTSTDTQYF. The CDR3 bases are TGTGCCACCAGTGATTCGGGACTAGCGGGGGGGACTAGCACAGATACGCAGTATTTT.

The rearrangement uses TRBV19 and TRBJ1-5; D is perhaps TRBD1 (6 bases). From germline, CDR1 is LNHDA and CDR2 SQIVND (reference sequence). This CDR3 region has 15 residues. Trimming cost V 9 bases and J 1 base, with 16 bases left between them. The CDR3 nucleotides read TGTGCCAGCGGCAGGGGTCCGGCCAGCAATCAGCCCCAGCATTTT. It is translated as CASGRGPASNQPQHF.

CDR3 sequence: CASSPGTWSYEQYF. The CDR3 DNA follows: TGCGCCAGCAGCCCCGGGACATGGTCCTACGAGCAGTACTTC. V and J are TRBV5-1 and TRBJ2-7; TRBD1 is a possible D gene (6 bases). The V gene lost 4 bases and the J gene lost 1 base, with 12 bases spanning the gap. The CDR3 sequence is 14 residues long. Germline assignment: CDR1 SGHRS and CDR2 YFSETQ.